Each of the 18 T cell receptor beta chains below was sequenced from the same sample in a study of control samples from healthy donors and cancer patients. Only in-frame clones appear in the TCRdb table, and some are missing; sequencing was by immunoSEQ multiplex PCR. The table records some 130,000 clones, roughly 92% of them present only once. Sequencing was performed on blood. These receptor sequences come from a young man in good health.

The chain uses TRBV5-1 and TRBJ1-1; 7 bases match TRBD1. The CDR3 runs to 16 residues. Losses at the gene ends were 1 base for V and 4 bases for J; bases not matched to a gene: 10. Germline V CDR1 and CDR2: SGHRS, YFSETQ. CDR3 nucleotides: TGCGCCAGCAGCTTGACAGGGGTAGGCATGAGCACTGAAGCTTTCTTT. Encoded protein: CASSLTGVGMSTEAFF.

V and J are TRBV5-6 and TRBJ1-2; 7 nucleotides match TRBD1. The V gene end was trimmed by 3 bases and the J gene end by 6 bases; junction bases not matched to a gene: 5. CDR1 is SGHDT, CDR2 YYEEEE, per germline. The CDR3 extends over 13 amino acids. CDR3: CASSSHRGDGYTF. In DNA form, the CDR3 reads TGTGCCAGCAGCTCTCACAGGGGCGATGGCTACACCTTC.

This clone was seen more than once but under ten times. The chain couples TRBV5-1 to TRBJ2-3; 8 bases map to TRBD2. The CDR3 sequence is 14 residues long. V dropped 1 base and J dropped 5; count of bases not matched to a gene: 3. Looked up from germline, CDR1 is SGHRS and CDR2 is YFSETQ. CDR3 in amino acids: CASSLMTSEDTQYF. The DNA of the CDR3 is TGCGCCAGCAGCTTGATGACTAGCGAAGATACGCAGTATTTT.

The J gene is TRBJ1-6, the V gene TRBV6-5; a weak D match, TRBD1 (5 bases). V lost 9 bases to trimming and J lost 0 bases, with 6 bases between them. Looked up from germline, CDR1 is MNHEY and CDR2 is SVGAGI. The CDR3 loop spans 13 amino acids. The CDR3 loop is CASGHSYNSPLHF. The CDR3 DNA reads TGTGCCAGTGGACACTCCTATAATTCACCCCTCCACTTT.

The V and J genes are TRBV6-5 and TRBJ2-3; D is perhaps TRBD2 (6 bases). The germline V gene encodes CDR1 MNHEY and CDR2 SVGAGI. This CDR3 has 15 amino acids. V lost 0 bases, J lost 2 bases, and 9 bases lay in between. The CDR3 spells CASSYSTRNTDTQYF. As DNA, the CDR3 is TGTGCCAGCAGTTACTCGACTAGAAACACAGATACGCAGTATTTT.

This rearrangement joins TRBV27 to TRBJ1-2, with 7 bases fitting TRBD1. With V trimmed by 5 bases and J by 7 bases, 13 bases remained unmatched. CDR1 MNHEY and CDR2 SMNVEV come from the germline V gene (reference sequence). This CDR3 is built from 15 residues. The CDR3 sequence is CASSPIDRAGGGYTF. In DNA form, the CDR3 reads TGTGCCAGCAGTCCCATCGACAGGGCAGGGGGTGGCTACACCTTC.

This chain connects TRBV6-5 to TRBJ1-2; the match to TRBD1 covers 7 bases. The CDR3 spans 14 residues. The germline gives CDR1 MNHEY, CDR2 SVGAGI. V lost 5 bases, J lost 3 bases, and 6 bases stayed unmatched. The CDR3 protein is CASSPLRGDYGYTF. DNA of the CDR3: TGTGCCAGCAGTCCCCTCAGGGGGGACTATGGCTACACCTTC.

A note on this clone: Other DNA sequences within the sample encode an identical CDR3. The CDR3 DNA reads as TGCGCCAGCAGCTTACAGAGGAACACTGAAGCTTTCTTT. This codes for CASSLQRNTEAFF. The V call is TRBV5-1, the J call TRBJ1-1; D is undetermined. The CDR3 extends over 13 amino acids. V shed 2 bases and J shed 1 base, with 6 bases lying between them. Germline lookup yields CDR1 SGHRS and CDR2 YFSETQ.

This chain joins TRBV6-6 and TRBJ2-3; 8 nucleotides line up with TRBD2. V lost 6 bases, J lost 4 bases, and 15 bases stayed unmatched. CDR1 is MNHNY and CDR2 is SVGAGI in the germline V gene (reference sequence). The CDR3 is 17 amino acids. This CDR3 is CASSRIISGDRPDTQYF. DNA of the CDR3: TGTGCCAGCAGCCGAATCATTAGCGGGGATCGTCCAGATACGCAGTATTTT.

J is TRBJ1-5 and V is TRBV18; D remains ambiguous. This CDR3 comprises 13 residues. Per germline, CDR1 KGHSH and CDR2 LQKENI. V was trimmed by 3 bases and J by 6 bases, leaving 9 bases between them. The CDR3 coding sequence is TGTGCCAGCTCACCGGGGTTGGGTCAGCCCCAGCATTTT. Protein: CASSPGLGQPQHF.

The CDR3 here is CATSSGGATQYF. In DNA, the CDR3 is TGTGCCACCAGTAGCGGGGGGGCTACGCAGTATTTT. This chain links TRBV24-1 with TRBJ2-3; 10 positions agree with TRBD2. CDR1 KGHDR and CDR2 SFDVKD come from the germline V gene. The CDR3 is 12 residues long. Losses at the gene ends were 6 bases for V and 8 bases for J; bases not matched to a gene: 1.

The chain uses TRBV6-6 and TRBJ1-4; D is unclear. In germline, CDR1 is MNHNY, CDR2 SVGAGI (reference sequence). Trimming removed 5 bases from V and 4 bases from J, with 20 bases in between. CDR3 length: 17 residues. This chain's CDR3 is CASSLLSRLRLNEKLFF. The DNA for the CDR3 is TGTGCCAGCAGTCTCCTCAGTAGACTGCGGCTTAATGAAAAACTGTTTTTT.

The chain couples TRBV30 to TRBJ2-5; TRBD1 matches 8 bases. The CDR3 spans 15 residues. Trimming cost V 2 bases and J 7 bases; bases outside gene matches: 12. Per germline, CDR1 GTSNPN and CDR2 SVGIG (reference sequence). In DNA, the CDR3 is TGTGCCTGGAGTCGTGGGACAGGCGTAGAAGGGACCCAGTACTTC. It specifies CAWSRGTGVEGTQYF.

This chain links TRBV9 with TRBJ1-2; 7 bases line up with TRBD1. V was pared by 2 bases and J by 0 bases, with 4 bases of the junction left unmatched. The CDR3 is 15 amino acids. Germline loops: CDR1 SGDLS, CDR2 YYNGEE. The CDR3 spells CASSVSQGANYGYTF. The CDR3 DNA follows: TGTGCCAGCAGCGTCTCCCAGGGGGCTAACTATGGCTACACCTTC.

This clone was recorded once. The chain employs TRBV6-6 and TRBJ1-2, with D possibly matching TRBD1 (5 bases). The CDR3 totals 11 residues. Germline CDR1 MNHNY, CDR2 SVGAGI (reference sequence). Trimming left V 5 bases short and J 6 bases short, with 7 bases between. DNA of the CDR3: TGTGCCAGCAGTGAGGGGAATGGCTACACCTTC. Protein: CASSEGNGYTF.

This chain joins TRBV6-4 and TRBJ2-7, with a weak D call TRBD1 (5 bases). The CDR3 totals 12 residues. Germline values: CDR1 MRHNA, CDR2 SNTAGT. V gave up 7 bases and J gave up 5 bases, with 12 bases separating them. CDR3 DNA: TGTGCCAGCATCTCCAGGGCACACGAGCAGTACTTC. Encoded protein: CASISRAHEQYF.

This rearrangement joins TRBV6-6 to TRBJ2-3; no reliable D call. The CDR3 sequence is 14 residues long. Trimming shortened V by 5 bases and J by 11 bases, and 20 bases separated the two germline ends. The germline V gene has CDR1 MNHNY and CDR2 SVGAGI (reference sequence). The DNA of the CDR3 is TGTGCCAGCAGTGATGGCGAACCAACCCGGAGGCAGTATTTT. Protein sequence: CASSDGEPTRRQYF.

V usage is TRBV4-1 and J usage is TRBJ1-2; no clear D. The V end lost 4 bases, the J end lost 0 bases, and 9 bases lay between the germline ends. CDR3 size: 14 residues. Germline V CDR1 and CDR2: MGHRA, YSYEKL. CDR3 nucleotide sequence: TGCGCCAGCAGCCCAGCCTCCCCTAACTATGGCTACACCTTC. This encodes CASSPASPNYGYTF.